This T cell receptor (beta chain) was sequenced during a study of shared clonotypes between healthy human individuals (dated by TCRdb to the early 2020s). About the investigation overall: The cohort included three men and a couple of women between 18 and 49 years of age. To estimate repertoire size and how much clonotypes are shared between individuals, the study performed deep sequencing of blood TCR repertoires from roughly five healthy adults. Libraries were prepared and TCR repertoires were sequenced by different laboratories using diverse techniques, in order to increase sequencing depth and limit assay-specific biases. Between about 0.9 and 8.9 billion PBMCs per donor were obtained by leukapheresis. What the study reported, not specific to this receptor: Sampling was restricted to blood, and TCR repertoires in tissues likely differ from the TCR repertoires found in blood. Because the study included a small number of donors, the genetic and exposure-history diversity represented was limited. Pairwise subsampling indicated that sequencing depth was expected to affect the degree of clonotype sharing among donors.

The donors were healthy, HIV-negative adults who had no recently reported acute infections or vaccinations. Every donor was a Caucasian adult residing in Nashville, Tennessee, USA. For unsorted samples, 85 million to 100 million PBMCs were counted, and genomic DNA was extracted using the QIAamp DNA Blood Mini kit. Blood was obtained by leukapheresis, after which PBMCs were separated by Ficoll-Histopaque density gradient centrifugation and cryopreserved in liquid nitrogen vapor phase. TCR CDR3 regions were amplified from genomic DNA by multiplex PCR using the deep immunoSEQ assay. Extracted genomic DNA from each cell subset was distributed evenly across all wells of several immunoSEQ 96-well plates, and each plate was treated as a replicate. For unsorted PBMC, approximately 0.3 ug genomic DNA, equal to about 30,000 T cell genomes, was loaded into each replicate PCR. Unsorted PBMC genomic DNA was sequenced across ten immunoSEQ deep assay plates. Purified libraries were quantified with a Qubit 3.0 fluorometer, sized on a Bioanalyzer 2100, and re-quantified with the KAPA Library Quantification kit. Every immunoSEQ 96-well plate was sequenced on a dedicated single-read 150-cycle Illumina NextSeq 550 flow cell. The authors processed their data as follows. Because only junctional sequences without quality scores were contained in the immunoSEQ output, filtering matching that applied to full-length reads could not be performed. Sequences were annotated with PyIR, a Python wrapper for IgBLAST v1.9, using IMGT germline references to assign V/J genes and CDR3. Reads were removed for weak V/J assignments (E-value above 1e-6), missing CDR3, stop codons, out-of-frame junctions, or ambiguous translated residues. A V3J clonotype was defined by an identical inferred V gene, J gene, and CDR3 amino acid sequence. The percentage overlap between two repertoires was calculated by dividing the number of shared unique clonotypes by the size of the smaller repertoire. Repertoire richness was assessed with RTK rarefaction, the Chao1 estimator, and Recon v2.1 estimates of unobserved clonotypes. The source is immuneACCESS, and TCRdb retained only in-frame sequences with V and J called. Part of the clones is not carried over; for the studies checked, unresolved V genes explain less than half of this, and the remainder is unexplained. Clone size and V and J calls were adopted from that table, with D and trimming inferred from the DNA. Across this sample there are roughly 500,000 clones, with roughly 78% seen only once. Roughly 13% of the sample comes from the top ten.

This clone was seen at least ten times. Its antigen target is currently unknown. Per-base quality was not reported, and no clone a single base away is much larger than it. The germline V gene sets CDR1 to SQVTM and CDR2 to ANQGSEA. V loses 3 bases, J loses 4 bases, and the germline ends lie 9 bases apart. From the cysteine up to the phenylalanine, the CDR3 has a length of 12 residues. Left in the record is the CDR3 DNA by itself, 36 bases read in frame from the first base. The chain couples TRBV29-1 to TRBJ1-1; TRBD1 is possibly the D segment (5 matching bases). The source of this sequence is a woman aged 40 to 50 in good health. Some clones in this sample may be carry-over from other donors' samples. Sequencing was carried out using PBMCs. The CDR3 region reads CSVDRALTEAFF. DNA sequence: TGCAGCGTTGACAGGGCTCTCACTGAAGCTTTCTTT. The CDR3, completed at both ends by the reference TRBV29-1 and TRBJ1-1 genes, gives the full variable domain SAVISQKPSRDICQRGTSLTIQCQVDSQVTMMFWYRQQPGQSLTLIATANQGSEATYESGFVIDKFPISRPNLTFSTLTVSNMSPEDSSIYLCSVDRALTEAFFGQGTRLTVV.